The 6 T cell receptor beta chains presented below share a single source sample, sequenced in a study of shared clonotypes between healthy human individuals. The data were produced by immunoSEQ multiplex PCR, yet TCRdb's version contains in-frame clones alone and is incomplete. The profile shows nearly 750,000 clones, 55% to 80% of them singletons. The specimen was memory CD4+ T cells sorted from blood. Documented subset: CD45RA-negative fraction. The receptors originated from a woman under 40 in good health.

This clone came up many times. J is TRBJ2-7 and V is TRBV7-9; the D is unclear. The CDR3 spans 13 residues. The germline V gene has CDR1 SEHNR and CDR2 FQNEAQ (reference sequence). Trimming left V 5 bases short and J 3 bases short, with 11 bases between. The CDR3 loop reads CASSPNSRYEQYF. CDR3 DNA: TGTGCCAGCAGCCCGAACAGCCGCTACGAGCAGTACTTC.

The sample holds a few counts of this clone. The chain uses TRBV6-6 and TRBJ1-5; D remains unclear. This CDR3 contains 14 residues. CDR1 MNHNY and CDR2 SVGAGI come from the germline V gene (reference sequence). V was shortened by 7 bases and J by 5 bases, with 15 bases between the two germline ends. The CDR3 coding sequence is TGTGCCAGCACTCCCTATGGCCGGGATCAGCCCCAGCATTTT. It specifies CASTPYGRDQPQHF.

This chain links TRBV11-2 with TRBJ2-1, with D hard to call. V lost 5 bases to trimming and J lost 7 bases, with 9 bases between them. The CDR3 runs to 12 residues. Germline V gene data show CDR1 as SGHAT and CDR2 as FQNNGV. CDR3: CASSQEGNEQFF. Written as DNA, the CDR3 is TGTGCCAGCAGCCAAGAAGGGAATGAGCAGTTCTTC.

The J gene is TRBJ2-1, the V gene TRBV11-2; D is possibly TRBD1 or TRBD2 (5 bases each). Germline CDR1 is SGHAT and CDR2 is FQNNGV. With 0 bases removed from V and 9 bases from J, the gap between germline ends came to 6 bases. The CDR3 has 12 residues. The CDR3 DNA follows: TGTGCCAGCAGCTTAGATGGGGGTGAGCAGTTCTTC. This sequence encodes CASSLDGGEQFF. Full variable domain (outside the CDR3, taken from reference TRBV11-2 and TRBJ2-1): EAGVAQSPRYKIIEKRQSVAFWCNPISGHATLYWYQQILGQGPKLLIQFQNNGVVDDSQLPKDRFSAERLKGVDSTLKIQPAKLEDSAVYLCASSLDGGEQFFGPGTRLTVL.

The genes are TRBV7-3 and TRBJ2-6, with 9 bases matching TRBD1. Germline V gene data show CDR1 as SGHTA and CDR2 as FQGTGA. The CDR3 runs 18 residues. J lost 0 bases, V lost 0 bases, and 3 bases had no gene match. The chain's CDR3 is CASSLTGQGSSGANVLTF. Here the CDR3 DNA reads TGTGCCAGCAGCTTAACGGGACAGGGCAGCTCTGGGGCCAACGTCCTGACTTTC.

The gene calls are TRBV2 and TRBJ1-2; D possibly corresponds to TRBD1 (6 bases). The ends were cut back, 6 bases at V and 1 base at J, with 12 bases in the middle. Germline V gene sequence: CDR1 SNHLY, CDR2 FYNNEI. The CDR3 loop spans 14 amino acids. The CDR3 sequence is CASRSTQGNYGYTF. DNA of the CDR3: TGTGCCAGCAGATCCACACAGGGTAACTATGGCTACACCTTC. The full variable domain, its missing parts supplied by reference TRBV2 and TRBJ1-2, is EPEVTQTPSHQVTQMGQEVILRCVPISNHLYFYWYRQILGQKVEFLVSFYNNEISEKSEIFDDQFSVERPDGSNFTLKIRSTKLEDSAMYFCASRSTQGNYGYTFGSGTRLTVV.